The 21 T cell receptor beta chains below come from one sample, sequenced in a study of T cell responses to AZD1222 COVID-19 vaccine. Profiling relied on immunoSEQ multiplex PCR, and the TCRdb table lists in-frame clones only, not all of them. Of about 140,000 clones listed, 75% to 90% were seen once; the top ten hold approximately 4.5%. Here the sequenced sample was peripheral blood, taken on day 0 of AZD1222 vaccination. The receptor set was obtained from an adult in good health.

CDR3 region: CASSLRDSYEQYF. CDR3 bases: TGCGCCAGCAGCTTAAGGGACAGCTACGAGCAGTACTTC. This chain uses TRBV5-1 with TRBJ2-7, with 7 bases lining up with TRBD1. CDR1 is SGHRS, CDR2 YFSETQ, per germline. V was clipped by 2 bases and J by 3 bases; unmatched bases: 2. This CDR3 is 13 amino acids long.

The gene calls are TRBV10-2 and TRBJ2-1; TRBD2 matches at 8 bases. Germline loops: CDR1 WSHSY, CDR2 SAAADI. The CDR3 extends over 14 amino acids. J was trimmed by 5 bases and V by 7 bases; bases with no gene match: 7. Here the CDR3 reads CASTGLVPHNEQFF. CDR3 nucleotides: TGCGCCAGCACGGGACTAGTCCCCCACAATGAGCAGTTCTTC.

The chain has TRBV15 and TRBJ2-7; 10 bases are shared with TRBD2. Unmatched junction bases numbered 14, after V lost 3 bases and J lost 3 bases. Germline V CDR1 and CDR2: LNHNV, YYDKDF (reference sequence). The CDR3 extends over 18 amino acids. The DNA for the CDR3 is TGTGCCACCAGCAGGACCACTAGCGGGAAGGGCAGGCGCTACGAGCAGTACTTC. Translated: CATSRTTSGKGRRYEQYF.

V gene TRBV11-3 combines with J gene TRBJ2-1; D is perhaps TRBD1 or TRBD2 (6 bases each). The CDR3 is made up of 12 amino acids. V gave up 5 bases and J gave up 10 bases, with 12 bases separating them. Germline CDR1 SGHNT, CDR2 YENEEA. The CDR3 nucleotides are TGTGCCAGCAGCGGCAGGGGAGGCGAGCAGTTCTTC. Protein: CASSGRGGEQFF. The full variable domain, rest sourced from reference TRBV11-3 and TRBJ2-1, is EAGVVQSPRYKIIEKKQPVAFWCNPISGHNTLYWYLQNLGQGPELLIRYENEEAVDDSQLPKDRFSAERLKGVDSTLKIQPAELGDSAVYLCASSGRGGEQFFGPGTRLTVL.

The V call is TRBV7-9, the J call TRBJ2-7; tentative D call: TRBD2 (6 bases). CDR3 length equals 13 residues. Germline V CDR1 and CDR2: SEHNR, FQNEAQ (reference sequence). Trimming pared 6 bases from V and 3 bases from J, leaving 12 bases between. The CDR3 here is CASRTTSSYEQYF. CDR3 in DNA: TGTGCCAGCAGAACTACTAGCAGCTACGAGCAGTACTTC.

The genes are TRBV11-2 and TRBJ2-3; D is unclear. CDR1 and CDR2 (germline): SGHAT, FQNNGV. Trimming shortened V by 4 bases and J by 4 bases, and 6 bases separated the two germline ends. The CDR3 sequence is 12 residues long. CDR3 bases: TGTGCCAGCAGCTGGGTGGCAGATACGCAGTATTTT. It translates to CASSWVADTQYF.

The chain couples TRBV6-6 to TRBJ1-2; D ambiguous. V dropped 2 bases and J dropped 5 bases, with 3 bases sitting between them. CDR1 is MNHNY and CDR2 is SVGAGI in the germline V gene (reference sequence). CDR3 size: 11 residues. DNA for the CDR3: TGTGCCAGCAGTTACGGGTATGGCTACACCTTC. The encoded protein is CASSYGYGYTF.

This clone was picked up one time. The CDR3 DNA reads TGTGCCAGCAGGACGACAGGGAACACTGAAGCTTTCTTT. It is translated as CASRTTGNTEAFF. The chain has TRBV19 and TRBJ1-1; D might be TRBD1 (6 bases). Trimming left V 9 bases short and J 1 base short, with 12 bases between. Per the germline V gene, CDR1 is LNHDA and CDR2 is SQIVND (reference sequence). This CDR3 comprises 13 residues.

The chain uses TRBV6-1 and TRBJ1-5; the D is unclear. Germline lookup yields CDR1 MNHNS and CDR2 SASEGT. V gave up 1 base and J gave up 0 bases, with 13 bases separating them. The CDR3 has 17 residues. In DNA form, the CDR3 reads TGTGCCAGCAGTGAAGTGTTAGCCGTCGGTAGCAATCAGCCCCAGCATTTT. It specifies CASSEVLAVGSNQPQHF.

The chain carries TRBV25-1 and TRBJ2-2, with D maybe TRBD2 (6 bases). This CDR3 region has 14 residues. The germline CDR1 and CDR2 sequences are MGHDK and SYGVNS. V lost 3 bases and J 5 bases, leaving 10 bases between the germline ends. CDR3 protein: CASSDSGDTGELFF. CDR3 sequence (DNA): TGTGCCAGCAGTGACTCGGGGGATACCGGGGAGCTGTTTTTT.

This clone was seen a few times. The rearrangement uses TRBV5-5 and TRBJ2-3; no definite D call. V was clipped by 0 bases and J by 2 bases, with 13 bases between them. Germline V gives CDR1 SGHKS, CDR2 YYEKEE (reference sequence). The CDR3 contains 16 residues. In DNA, the CDR3 is TGTGCCAGCAGCTTGGGCAATGTCCACGCCACAGATACGCAGTATTTT. Translating it yields CASSLGNVHATDTQYF.

This clone was recorded at least ten times. J is TRBJ2-2 and V is TRBV7-3; TRBD2 agrees at 13 bases. With V trimmed by 6 bases and J by 5 bases, 9 bases remained unmatched. CDR1 and CDR2 from the germline V gene are SGHTA and FQGTGA. This CDR3 has 17 residues. The CDR3 nucleotides read TGTGCCAGCAGTACAGGACTAGCGGGAGTTGGGACCGGGGAGCTGTTTTTT. It specifies CASSTGLAGVGTGELFF.

Of note for this clone: One end of the junction does not line up with germline, which may come from a read error. The rearrangement uses TRBV6-5 and TRBJ2-5, with 8 bases that match TRBD2. The germline V gene has CDR1 MNHEY and CDR2 SVGAGI. The CDR3 contains 15 residues. The DNA for the CDR3 is TGTGTCAGCAGTTACTCACGGGGGGGAGGATGGACCCAGTACTTC. This codes for CVSSYSRGGGWTQYF.

This rearrangement joins TRBV27 to TRBJ1-1; no clear D gene. This CDR3 is built from 14 residues. Trimming removed 1 base from V and 5 bases from J, with 11 bases in between. CDR1 and CDR2 (germline): MNHEY, SMNVEV (reference sequence). Here the CDR3 reads CASSLLRDRTEAFF. The CDR3 DNA is TGTGCCAGCAGTTTATTAAGGGATAGGACTGAAGCTTTCTTT.

The chain carries TRBV18 and TRBJ1-2; perhaps TRBD1 as D (5 bases). The CDR3 is 14 amino acids. V was trimmed by 6 bases and J by 4 bases, leaving 15 bases between them. The germline V gene has CDR1 KGHSH and CDR2 LQKENI. The CDR3 sequence is CASSPTEGPYGYTF. DNA of the CDR3: TGTGCCAGCTCCCCGACAGAGGGACCCTATGGCTACACCTTC.

The V and J genes are TRBV15 and TRBJ1-2; D remains unclear. This CDR3 has 12 residues. Germline values: CDR1 LNHNV, CDR2 YYDKDF (reference sequence). Trimming shortened V by 1 base and J by 8 bases, and 8 bases separated the two germline ends. In DNA form, the CDR3 reads TGTGCCACCAGCAGAGGGGTAATCGGCTACACCTTC. Its protein product is CATSRGVIGYTF. The variable domain in full, with the rest retrieved from reference TRBV15 and TRBJ1-2, is DAMVIQNPRYQVTQFGKPVTLSCSQTLNHNVMYWYQQKSSQAPKLLFHYYDKDFNNEADTPDNFQSRRPNTSFCFLDIRSPGLGDTAMYLCATSRGVIGYTFGSGTRLTVV.

CDR3 region: CASSLVRVSGSSYEQYF. The CDR3 DNA reads TGTGCCAGCAGTTTGGTCAGGGTTAGCGGGAGCTCCTACGAGCAGTACTTC. The chain carries TRBV28 and TRBJ2-7; 9 bases line up with TRBD2. Germline V gene sequence: CDR1 MDHEN, CDR2 SYDVKM. This CDR3 spans 17 amino acids. V dropped 3 bases and J dropped 0; count of bases not matched to a gene: 9.

V is TRBV5-4 and J is TRBJ2-2; the D is unclear. CDR3 size: 15 residues. Trimming took 1 base from V and 0 from J, leaving 7 bases between them. Per germline, CDR1 SGHNT and CDR2 YYREEE (reference sequence). The CDR3 DNA is TGTGCCAGCAGCTTGTCGTTCGCGAACACCGGGGAGCTGTTTTTT. Translating it yields CASSLSFANTGELFF.

The gene calls are TRBV6-1 and TRBJ2-7, with a tentative D call TRBD2 (6 bases). The CDR3 is 15 residues long. V lost 2 bases and J lost 0, with 11 bases in between. Germline loops: CDR1 MNHNS, CDR2 SASEGT. The CDR3 nucleotides read TGTGCCAGCAGTGAACGGGAGTCAAGCTCCTACGAGCAGTACTTC. Encoded protein: CASSERESSSYEQYF.

The chain is built from TRBV5-1 and TRBJ1-1; tentatively, D is TRBD1 (6 bases). V lost 0 bases and J lost 8, with 11 bases in between. This CDR3 contains 13 residues. CDR1 SGHRS and CDR2 YFSETQ come from the germline V gene. CDR3 region: CASSLGDKLEAFF. DNA of the CDR3: TGCGCCAGCAGCTTGGGGGACAAGCTAGAAGCTTTCTTT.

This chain links TRBV20-1 with TRBJ1-5, with TRBD1 matching over 7 bases. V shed 3 bases and J 3 bases; nucleotides not matched to a gene: 8. The CDR3 runs to 15 residues. Per the germline V gene, CDR1 is DFQATT and CDR2 is SNEGSKA (reference sequence). DNA for the CDR3: TGCAGTGCTAGTCCTACAGGGGTGGACAATCAGCCCCAGCATTTT. This translates into CSASPTGVDNQPQHF.